A selection of T cell receptor beta chains follows, all from one sample in a study of CD8+ T cells in alopecia areata. Measured with immunoSEQ multiplex PCR; TCRdb has only the in-frame clones, and not every one. The repertoire holds 85,000 to 95,000 clones, with just over 70% as singletons. This material consisted of CD8+ T cells sorted from blood, taken between weeks 43 and 45, from a patient treated with tofacitinib. These receptors all come from a human donor with alopecia areata. Both conserved end residues are part of each CDR3. The order of the fields is CDR3 length, D gene, J gene, V gene, clone size, CDR3 protein, CDR3 DNA. The D gene is left open where the match is weak. Clone size is shown for a subset of rows, as once, few, many or a class of expanded clone.

15	TRBD1	TRBJ2-1	TRBV29-1	.	CSVTFGQEKDDEQFF	TGCAGCGTTACCTTTGGACAGGAGAAAGACGATGAGCAGTTCTTC
15	.	TRBJ1-2	TRBV13	once	CASSYPGGPRYGYTF	TGTGCCAGCAGCTACCCGGGAGGCCCCCGTTATGGCTACACCTTC
14	.	TRBJ2-7	TRBV27	.	CASSLRRNSYEQYF	TGTGCCAGCAGTTTAAGACGGAACTCCTACGAGCAGTACTTC
15	.	TRBJ2-2	TRBV6-5	few	CASSYQYRNTGELFF	TGTGCCAGCAGTTACCAATACAGGAACACCGGGGAGCTGTTTTTT
16	TRBD2	TRBJ2-1	TRBV11-2	.	CASNHISRGEDNEQFF	TGTGCCAGCAACCATATCAGTCGGGGGGAGGACAATGAGCAGTTCTTC
14	.	TRBJ2-7	TRBV29-1	few	CSVEVGTVSYEQYF	TGCAGCGTTGAAGTAGGGACGGTGAGCTACGAGCAGTACTTC
17	TRBD2	TRBJ2-3	TRBV7-9	.	CASSSPTAGGNTDTQYF	TGTGCCAGCAGCTCTCCAACAGCGGGGGGGAACACAGATACGCAGTATTTT
12	.	TRBJ2-7	TRBV10-1	few	CASSGGTYEQYF	TGCGCCAGCAGTGGGGGAACCTACGAGCAGTACTTC
14	TRBD1	TRBJ1-5	TRBV7-9	.	CASSSQGDNQPQHF	TGTGCCAGCAGCTCGCAGGGGGATAATCAGCCCCAGCATTTT
16	TRBD2	TRBJ2-5	TRBV6-6	.	CASSYPLAGAQETQYF	TGTGCCAGCAGTTACCCACTAGCGGGGGCCCAAGAGACCCAGTACTTC
14	.	TRBJ1-2	TRBV19	.	CATHNLQDVYGYTF	TGTGCCACCCATAATCTACAGGATGTCTATGGCTACACCTTC
15	.	TRBJ2-3	TRBV9	.	CASSATGYSTDTQYF	TGTGCCAGCAGCGCGACGGGATATTCCACAGATACGCAGTATTTT
15	.	TRBJ2-3	TRBV14	few	CASSQGTTSTDTQYF	TGTGCCAGCAGCCAAGGAACGACTAGCACAGATACGCAGTATTTT
13	.	TRBJ1-2	TRBV27	.	CASSLGGRDGYTF	TGTGCCAGCAGTTTAGGGGGGCGCGATGGCTACACCTTC
13	.	TRBJ2-7	TRBV7-6	few	CASSHGGLNEQYF	TGTGCCAGCAGCCACGGAGGGTTGAACGAGCAGTACTTC
14	TRBD2	TRBJ2-2	TRBV29-1	once	CSVDLSGGTGELFF	TGCAGCGTTGATCTTAGCGGGGGTACGGGGGAGCTGTTTTTT
15	TRBD1	TRBJ1-5	TRBV29-1	few	CSVEEGTGENQPQHF	TGCAGCGTTGAAGAAGGGACAGGAGAAAATCAGCCCCAGCATTTT
15	TRBD2	TRBJ2-5	TRBV29-1	few	CSVELGSGGPETQYF	TGCAGCGTTGAATTGGGTAGCGGGGGACCGGAGACCCAGTACTTC
14	.	TRBJ2-7	TRBV29-1	.	CSVGGQGNSYEQYF	TGCAGCGTTGGCGGGCAGGGAAACTCCTACGAGCAGTACTTC
15	.	TRBJ1-1	TRBV5-1	.	CASSLGGGSWTEAFF	TGCGCCAGCAGCTTGGGTGGGGGTAGTTGGACTGAAGCTTTCTTT
13	.	TRBJ1-5	TRBV27	.	CASGRLGFQPQHF	TGTGCCAGCGGCCGTCTCGGTTTTCAGCCCCAGCATTTT